Below, one TCR beta chain is given with its context. The antigen is undetermined. A junction boundary mismatches the germline segment, possibly from a read error. A linear amplification protocol produced the TCR libraries from about 510 ng of total RNA. One entry per CDR3 protein results from TCRdb running MiXCR on the reads. The sample consists of approximately 180,000 distinct CDR3 sequences, about 70% of them appearing once. This specimen comes from a study of healthy donors' naive CD4 and CD8 T cells. Across the whole study: A new alpha primer set targeted every functional IMGT alpha variant. Findings of the study overall: Most V and J genes were reportedly biased between naive CD4+ and CD8+ cells.

The CDR3 contains 14 residues. Germline CDR1 and CDR2: SNHLY and FYNNEI. V gene TRBV2 combines with J gene TRBJ2-2, with D perhaps matching TRBD2 (6 bases). The receptor comes from a pool of human donors in good health; the sample pools cells from several healthy donors. Sequences were obtained from naive CD4+ and CD8+ T cells sorted from blood, pooled from several donors. CDR3 sequence reads: CASSERAAGGELFF. Here the CDR3 DNA reads TGTGCCAGCAGTGAAAGAGCGGCGGGCGGGGAGCTGTTTTTC. Using reference TRBV2 and TRBJ2-2 for the parts outside the CDR3, the full variable domain is EPEVTQTPSHQVTQMGQEVILRCVPISNHLYFYWYRQILGQKVEFLVSFYNNEISEKSEIFDDQFSVERPDGSNFTLKIRSTKLEDSAMYFCASSERAAGGELFFGEGSRLTVL.